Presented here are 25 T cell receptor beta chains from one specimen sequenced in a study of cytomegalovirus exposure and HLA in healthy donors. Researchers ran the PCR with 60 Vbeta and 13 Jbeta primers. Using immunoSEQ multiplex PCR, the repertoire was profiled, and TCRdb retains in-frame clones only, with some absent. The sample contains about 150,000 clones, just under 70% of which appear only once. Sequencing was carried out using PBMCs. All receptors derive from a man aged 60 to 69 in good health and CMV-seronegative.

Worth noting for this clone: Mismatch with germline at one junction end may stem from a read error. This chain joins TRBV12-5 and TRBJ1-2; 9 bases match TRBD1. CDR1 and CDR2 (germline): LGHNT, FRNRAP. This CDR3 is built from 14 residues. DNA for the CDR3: TGTGCTAGTGGTTTGGGGGACAGGGAGTATGGCTACCCCTTC. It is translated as CASGLGDREYGYPF.

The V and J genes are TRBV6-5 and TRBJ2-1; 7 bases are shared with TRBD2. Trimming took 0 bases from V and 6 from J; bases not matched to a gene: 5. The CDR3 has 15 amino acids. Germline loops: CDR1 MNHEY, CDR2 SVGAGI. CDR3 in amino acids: CASSYSAGESNEQFF. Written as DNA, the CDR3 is TGTGCCAGCAGTTACTCGGCGGGGGAAAGCAATGAGCAGTTCTTC.

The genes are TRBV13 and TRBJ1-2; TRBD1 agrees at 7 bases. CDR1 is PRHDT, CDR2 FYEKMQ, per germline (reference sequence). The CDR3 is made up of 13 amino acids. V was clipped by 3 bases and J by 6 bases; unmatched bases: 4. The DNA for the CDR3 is TGTGCCAGCAGCTTCACTACAGGGGATGGCTACACCTTC. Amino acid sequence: CASSFTTGDGYTF.

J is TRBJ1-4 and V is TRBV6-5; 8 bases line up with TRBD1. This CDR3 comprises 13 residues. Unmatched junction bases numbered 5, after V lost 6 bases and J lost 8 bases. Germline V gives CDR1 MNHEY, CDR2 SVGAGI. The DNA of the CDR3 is TGTGCCAGCAGCCTCGACAGGGGAGAAAAACTGTTTTTT. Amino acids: CASSLDRGEKLFF.

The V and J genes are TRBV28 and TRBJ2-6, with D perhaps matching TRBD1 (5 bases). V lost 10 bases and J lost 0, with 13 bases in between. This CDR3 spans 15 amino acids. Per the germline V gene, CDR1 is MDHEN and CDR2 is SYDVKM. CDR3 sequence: CATKTETSGANVLTF. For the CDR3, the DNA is TGTGCCACCAAGACAGAAACCTCTGGGGCCAACGTCCTGACTTTC.

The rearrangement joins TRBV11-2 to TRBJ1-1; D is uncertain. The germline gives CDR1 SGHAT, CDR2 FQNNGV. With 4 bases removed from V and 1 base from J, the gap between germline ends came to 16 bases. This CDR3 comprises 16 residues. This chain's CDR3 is CASSSFGQDWNTEAFF. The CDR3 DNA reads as TGTGCCAGCAGCTCTTTTGGTCAGGATTGGAACACTGAAGCTTTCTTT.

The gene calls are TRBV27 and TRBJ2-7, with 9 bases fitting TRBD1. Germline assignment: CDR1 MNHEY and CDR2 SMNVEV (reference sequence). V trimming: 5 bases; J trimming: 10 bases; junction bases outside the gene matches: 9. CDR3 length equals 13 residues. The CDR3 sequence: CASSPNTGQGQYF. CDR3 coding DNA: TGTGCCAGCAGTCCAAACACGGGACAGGGCCAGTACTTC.

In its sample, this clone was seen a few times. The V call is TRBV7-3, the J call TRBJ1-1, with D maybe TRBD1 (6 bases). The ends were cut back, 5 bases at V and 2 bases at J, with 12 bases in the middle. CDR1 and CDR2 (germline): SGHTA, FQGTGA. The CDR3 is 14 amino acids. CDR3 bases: TGTGCCAGCAGCCGGGACAACCGAAACACTGAAGCTTTCTTT. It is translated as CASSRDNRNTEAFF.

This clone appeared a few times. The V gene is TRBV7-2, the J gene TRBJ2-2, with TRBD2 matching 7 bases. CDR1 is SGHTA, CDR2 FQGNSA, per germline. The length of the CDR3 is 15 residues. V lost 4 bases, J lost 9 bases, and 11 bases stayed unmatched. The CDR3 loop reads CASSYLAEFGRELFF. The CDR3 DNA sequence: TGTGCCAGCAGCTATCTAGCGGAGTTCGGCCGGGAGCTGTTTTTT. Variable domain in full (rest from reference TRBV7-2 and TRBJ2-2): GAGVSQSPSNKVTEKGKDVELRCDPISGHTALYWYRQSLGQGLEFLIYFQGNSAPDKSGLPSDRFSAERTGGSVSTLTIQRTQQEDSAVYLCASSYLAEFGRELFFGEGSRLTVL.

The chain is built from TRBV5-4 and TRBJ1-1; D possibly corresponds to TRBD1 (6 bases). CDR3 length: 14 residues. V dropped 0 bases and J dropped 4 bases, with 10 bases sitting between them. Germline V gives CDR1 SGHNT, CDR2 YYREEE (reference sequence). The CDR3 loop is CASSLVGRGTEAFF. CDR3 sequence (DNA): TGTGCCAGCAGCTTGGTTGGCAGGGGCACTGAAGCTTTCTTT. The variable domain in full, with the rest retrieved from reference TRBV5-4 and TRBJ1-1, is ETGVTQSPTHLIKTRGQQVTLRCSSQSGHNTVSWYQQALGQGPQFIFQYYREEENGRGNFPPRFSGLQFPNYSSELNVNALELDDSALYLCASSLVGRGTEAFFGQGTRLTVV.

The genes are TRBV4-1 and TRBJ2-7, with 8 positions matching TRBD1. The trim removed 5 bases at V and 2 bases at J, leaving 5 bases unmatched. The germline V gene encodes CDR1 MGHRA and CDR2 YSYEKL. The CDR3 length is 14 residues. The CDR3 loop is CASSSDRGPYEQYF. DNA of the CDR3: TGCGCCAGCAGCAGTGACAGGGGCCCCTACGAGCAGTACTTC.

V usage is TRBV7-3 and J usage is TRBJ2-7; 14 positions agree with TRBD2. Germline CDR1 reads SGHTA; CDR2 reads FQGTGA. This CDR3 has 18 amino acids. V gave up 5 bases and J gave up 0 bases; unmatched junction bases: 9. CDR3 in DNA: TGTGCCAGCAGCCAGTCGGGACTAGCGGGAGACGGCTCCTACGAGCAGTACTTC. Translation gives CASSQSGLAGDGSYEQYF.

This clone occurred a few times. The CDR3: CASATGMYYGYTF. As DNA, the CDR3 is TGTGCCAGCGCCACAGGGATGTACTATGGCTACACCTTC. This chain joins TRBV28 and TRBJ1-2; D might be TRBD1 (6 bases). V gave up 8 bases and J gave up 3 bases, with 13 bases separating them. The CDR3 has 13 residues. The germline gives CDR1 MDHEN, CDR2 SYDVKM.

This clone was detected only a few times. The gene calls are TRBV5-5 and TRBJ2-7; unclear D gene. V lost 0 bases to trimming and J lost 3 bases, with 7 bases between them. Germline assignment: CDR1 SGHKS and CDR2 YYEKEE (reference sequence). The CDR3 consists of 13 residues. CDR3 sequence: CASSLARFYEQYF. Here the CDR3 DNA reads TGTGCCAGCAGCTTGGCCAGGTTCTACGAGCAGTACTTC.

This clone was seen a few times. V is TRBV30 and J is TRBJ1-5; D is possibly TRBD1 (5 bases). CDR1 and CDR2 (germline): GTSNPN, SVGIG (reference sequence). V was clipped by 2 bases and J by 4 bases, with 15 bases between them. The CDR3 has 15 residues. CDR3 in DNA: TGTGCCTGGAGTTTTGGCGGCGGGGGGAATCAGCCCCAGCATTTT. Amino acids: CAWSFGGGGNQPQHF. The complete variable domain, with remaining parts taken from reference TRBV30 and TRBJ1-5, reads SQTIHQWPATLVQPVGSPLSLECTVEGTSNPNLYWYRQAAGRGLQLLFYSVGIGQISSEVPQNLSASRPQDRQFILSSKKLLLSDSGFYLCAWSFGGGGNQPQHFGDGTRLSIL.

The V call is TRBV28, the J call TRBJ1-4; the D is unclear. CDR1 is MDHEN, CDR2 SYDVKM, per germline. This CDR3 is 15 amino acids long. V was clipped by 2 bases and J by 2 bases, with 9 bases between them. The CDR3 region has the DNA TGTGCCAGCAGTTTACTGGGGAGCACTAATGAAAAACTGTTTTTT. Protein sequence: CASSLLGSTNEKLFF.

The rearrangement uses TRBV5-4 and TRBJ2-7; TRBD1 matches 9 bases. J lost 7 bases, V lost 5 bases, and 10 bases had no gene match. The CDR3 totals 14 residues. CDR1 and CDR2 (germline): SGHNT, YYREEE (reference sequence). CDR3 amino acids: CASSLNRGRREQYF. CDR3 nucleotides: TGTGCCAGCAGTTTGAACAGGGGGCGTAGGGAGCAGTACTTC.

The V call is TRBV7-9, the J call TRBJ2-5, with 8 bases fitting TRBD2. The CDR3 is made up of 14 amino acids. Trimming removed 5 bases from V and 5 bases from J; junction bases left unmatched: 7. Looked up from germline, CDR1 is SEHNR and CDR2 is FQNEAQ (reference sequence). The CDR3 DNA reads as TGTGCCAGCAGCCTTTCGGGAGGGCCGGAGACCCAGTACTTC. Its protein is CASSLSGGPETQYF.

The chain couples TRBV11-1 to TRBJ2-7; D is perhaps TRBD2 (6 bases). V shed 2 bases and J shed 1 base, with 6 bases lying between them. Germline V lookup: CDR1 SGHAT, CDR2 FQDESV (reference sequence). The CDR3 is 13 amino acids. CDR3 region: CASSLSGSYEQYF. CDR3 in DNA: TGTGCCAGCAGCTTAAGCGGGTCCTACGAGCAGTACTTC.

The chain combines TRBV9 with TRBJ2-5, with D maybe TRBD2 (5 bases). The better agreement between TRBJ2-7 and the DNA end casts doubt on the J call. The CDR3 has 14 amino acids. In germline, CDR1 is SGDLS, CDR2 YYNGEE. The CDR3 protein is CASSVGGSSYEQYF. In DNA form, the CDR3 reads TGTGCCAGCAGCGTAGGAGGGAGCTCCTACGAGCAGTACTTC.

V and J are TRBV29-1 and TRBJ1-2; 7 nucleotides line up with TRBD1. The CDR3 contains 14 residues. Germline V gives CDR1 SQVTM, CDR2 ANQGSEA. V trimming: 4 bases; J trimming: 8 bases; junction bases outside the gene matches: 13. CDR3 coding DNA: TGCAGCGTTGGAGAGTTACAGGGGTTCGGGGGCTACACCTTC. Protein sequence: CSVGELQGFGGYTF.

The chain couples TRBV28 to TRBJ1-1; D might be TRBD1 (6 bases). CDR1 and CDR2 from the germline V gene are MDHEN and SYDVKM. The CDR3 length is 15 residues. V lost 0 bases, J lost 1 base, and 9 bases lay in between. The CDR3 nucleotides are TGTGCCAGCAGTTTATGGGGGGGGCCGAACACTGAAGCTTTCTTT. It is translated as CASSLWGGPNTEAFF.

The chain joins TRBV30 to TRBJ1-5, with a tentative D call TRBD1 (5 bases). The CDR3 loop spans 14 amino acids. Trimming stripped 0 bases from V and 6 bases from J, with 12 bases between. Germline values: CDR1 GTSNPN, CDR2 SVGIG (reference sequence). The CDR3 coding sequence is TGTGCCTGGAGTGTTGGGGTAGGGGTTCAGCCCCAGCATTTT. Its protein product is CAWSVGVGVQPQHF.

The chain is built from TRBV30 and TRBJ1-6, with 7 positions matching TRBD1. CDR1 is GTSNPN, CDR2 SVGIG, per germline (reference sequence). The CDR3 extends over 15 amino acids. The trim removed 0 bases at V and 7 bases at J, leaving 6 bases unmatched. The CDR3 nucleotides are TGTGCCTGGAGTGTACTGGGACAGCGCAATTCACCCCTCCACTTT. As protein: CAWSVLGQRNSPLHF.

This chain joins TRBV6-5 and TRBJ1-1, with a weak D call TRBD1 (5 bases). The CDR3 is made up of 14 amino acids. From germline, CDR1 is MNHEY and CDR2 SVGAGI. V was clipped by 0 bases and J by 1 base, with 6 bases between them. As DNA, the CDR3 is TGTGCCAGCAGTTACTCCGACAGGAACACTGAAGCTTTCTTT. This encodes CASSYSDRNTEAFF.